The T cell receptor (beta chain) under discussion was sequenced for a study of identifying expanded T cells in peripheral blood. The CDR3 runs to 14 residues. V was shortened by 5 bases and J by 4 bases, with 15 bases between the two germline ends. Germline values: CDR1 LNHDA, CDR2 SQIVND (reference sequence). Sequenced by immunoSEQ multiplex PCR; TCRdb stores in-frame clones only, minus some. There are over 90,000 clones in the sample; approximately 88% occur only once, and around an eighth lies in the top ten. The chain links TRBV19 to TRBJ2-7; D possibly corresponds to TRBD2 (6 bases). Sequencing was performed on blood. The receptor's source is a person aged 18 to 75 in good health. The CDR3 protein is CASSGIGTFYEQYF. CDR3 nucleotide sequence: TGTGCCAGTAGTGGAATTGGGACTTTTTACGAGCAGTACTTC.